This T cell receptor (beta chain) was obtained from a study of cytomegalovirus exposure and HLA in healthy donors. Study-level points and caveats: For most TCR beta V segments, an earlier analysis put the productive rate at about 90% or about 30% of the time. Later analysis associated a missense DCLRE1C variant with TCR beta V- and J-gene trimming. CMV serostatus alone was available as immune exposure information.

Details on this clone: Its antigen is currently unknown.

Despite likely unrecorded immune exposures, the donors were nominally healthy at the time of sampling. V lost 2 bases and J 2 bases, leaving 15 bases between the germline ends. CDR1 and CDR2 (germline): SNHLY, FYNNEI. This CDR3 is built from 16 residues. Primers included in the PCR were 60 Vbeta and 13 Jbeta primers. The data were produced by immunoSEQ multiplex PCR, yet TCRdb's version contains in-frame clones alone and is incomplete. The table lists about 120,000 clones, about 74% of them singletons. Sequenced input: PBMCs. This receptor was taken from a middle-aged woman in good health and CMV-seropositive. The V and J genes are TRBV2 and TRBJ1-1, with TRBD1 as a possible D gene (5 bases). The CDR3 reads CASSESLRQLNTEAFF. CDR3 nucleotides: TGTGCCAGCAGTGAAAGTCTCCGACAGCTAAACACTGAAGCTTTCTTT.